This record looks at one TCR beta chain sequence and its context. As handled by the study authors: Amplification from reference gene primers served as the basis for estimated nucleated cell counts. The repertoire was sequenced with immunoSEQ multiplex PCR; TCRdb's copy has only in-frame clones and lacks some. V and J calls and clone size follow that table, whereas D and trimming were derived from the DNA. The table has 250,000 to 300,000 clones, around nine tenths seen once. The data belong to a study of blood T cell repertoires in COVID-19. Study-wide background: The origin of the acute and convalescent COVID-19 samples was the United States, Italy and Spain.

Input material: PBMCs or T cells enriched from blood (not recorded which). This receptor was taken from a woman between 55 and 75 years old in a cohort exposed to, infected with or recovered from COVID-19 (not recorded which).

CDR3 loop: CASSFRQGAALGANVLTF. For the CDR3, the DNA is TGTGCCAGCAGTTTCCGACAGGGGGCTGCTCTTGGGGCCAACGTCCTGACTTTC. The V gene is TRBV2, the J gene TRBJ2-6, with TRBD1 matching over 10 bases. The CDR3 is made up of 18 amino acids. The germline CDR1 and CDR2 sequences are SNHLY and FYNNEI. With 5 bases clipped from V and 3 bases from J, the junction kept 10 bases outside the gene matches. Full variable domain (outside the CDR3, taken from reference TRBV2 and TRBJ2-6): EPEVTQTPSHQVTQMGQEVILRCVPISNHLYFYWYRQILGQKVEFLVSFYNNEISEKSEIFDDQFSVERPDGSNFTLKIRSTKLEDSAMYFCASSFRQGAALGANVLTFGAGSRLTVL.